The 23 T cell receptor beta chains listed next were all sequenced from one sample in a study of blood T cells in healthy people across ages. For the second PCR, which ran for 7 to 11 cycles, a sample-barcoded 5' primer and a J-beta primer mix were used. TCRdb used MiXCR to reprocess the 5' RACE reads, holding one entry per CDR3 protein. This sample yields 650,000 to 900,000 distinct CDR3 sequences, of which 62% are seen a single time; around 30% belongs to the top ten. The specimen was blood. All receptors come from a man between 25 and 39 years old in good health.

The chain has TRBV5-1 and TRBJ1-1; TRBD1 agrees at 7 bases. After removal of 2 bases from V and 0 bases from J, the junction contained 4 bases not matched to a gene. The CDR3 contains 15 residues. CDR1 is SGHRS, CDR2 YFSETQ, per germline. The CDR3, as DNA: TGCGCCAGCAGCTTCCTCGGGACAGTGAACACTGAAGCTTTCTTT. Amino acid sequence: CASSFLGTVNTEAFF.

The chain is built from TRBV4-1 and TRBJ1-6; perhaps TRBD1 as D (5 bases). This CDR3 has 16 residues. V was pared by 1 base and J by 7 bases, with 14 bases between. Germline assignment: CDR1 MGHRA and CDR2 YSYEKL. CDR3 in amino acids: CASSQVAAGPNSPLHF. In DNA form, the CDR3 reads TGCGCCAGCAGCCAAGTCGCGGCAGGGCCCAATTCACCCCTCCACTTT.

In its sample, this clonotype was seen a few times. This chain joins TRBV7-2 and TRBJ2-5; 10 nucleotides align to TRBD2. J gave up 13 bases and V 1 base, and 3 bases lay outside the gene matches. The germline CDR1 and CDR2 sequences are SGHTA and FQGNSA. The CDR3 consists of 12 residues. Here the CDR3 DNA reads TGTGCCAGCAGCTTAGTTAGCGGGGGGAGGTACTTC. This encodes CASSLVSGGRYF.

This chain joins TRBV20-1 and TRBJ2-4; the match to TRBD2 covers 9 bases. Judging by the DNA end, TRBJ2-7 fits better; the J call may be wrong. Germline CDR1 is DFQATT and CDR2 is SNEGSKA (reference sequence). There are 19 residues in the CDR3. CDR3 sequence reads: CSASGGEAGGLEFVGEQYF. CDR3 bases: TGCAGTGCTAGCGGTGGAGAAGCGGGGGGCCTCGAGTTTGTGGGCGAGCAGTACTTC.

The V gene is TRBV4-2, the J gene TRBJ2-6; D might be TRBD2 (7 bases). Per germline, CDR1 LGHNA and CDR2 YNFKEQ. V was clipped by 5 bases and J by 2 bases, with 16 bases between them. This CDR3 is built from 17 residues. The CDR3 sequence is CASSKPGGGTGANVLTF. CDR3 in DNA: TGTGCCAGCAGCAAACCGGGGGGCGGTACTGGGGCCAACGTCCTGACTTTC.

A word on this clonotype: One end of the junction does not line up with germline, which may come from a read error. The chain employs TRBV20-1 and TRBJ2-1, with TRBD1 as a possible D gene (5 bases). In germline, CDR1 is DFQATT, CDR2 SNEGSKA (reference sequence). This CDR3 comprises 16 residues. CDR3 region: CSAGDKVRGYYNEQFF. The CDR3 DNA reads as TGCAGTGCTGGAGATAAAGTAAGGGGCTATTACAATGAGCAGTTCTTC.

V gene TRBV27 combines with J gene TRBJ2-5; 10 bases are a match to TRBD2. Trimming removed 6 bases from V and 4 bases from J; junction bases left unmatched: 8. The length of the CDR3 is 15 residues. Germline values: CDR1 MNHEY, CDR2 SMNVEV (reference sequence). The CDR3 bases are TGTGCCAGCAGCAAAAGCGGGGGGGCGTTAGAGACCCAGTACTTC. It specifies CASSKSGGALETQYF.

Remarks on this clonotype: The junction departs from the called germline gene at one end, perhaps through a read error. J is TRBJ2-3 and V is TRBV7-2; 8 bases are shared with TRBD2. CDR1 and CDR2 (germline): SGHTA, FQGNSA. The length of the CDR3 is 15 residues. The CDR3 sequence is CASSGQAGEVDMQYF. CDR3 sequence (DNA): TGTGCCAGCAGCGGGCAAGCGGGGGAAGTAGATATGCAGTATTTT.

This chain joins TRBV6-2 or TRBV6-3 and TRBJ2-3; no definite D call. The V end was cut by 2 bases, the J end by 4 bases, with 13 bases between. CDR1 and CDR2 (germline): MNHEY, SVGEGT. This CDR3 spans 15 amino acids. The CDR3 region is CASSYPEMFADTQYF. CDR3 sequence (DNA): TGTGCCAGCAGTTACCCAGAAATGTTCGCAGATACGCAGTATTTT.

The rearrangement uses TRBV20-1 and TRBJ2-7, with D uncertain. The ends were cut back, 1 base at V and 2 bases at J, with 12 bases in the middle. Germline lookup yields CDR1 DFQATT and CDR2 SNEGSKA (reference sequence). This CDR3 region has 14 residues. The CDR3: CSARGFMGPYEQYF. The DNA of the CDR3 is TGCAGTGCTAGAGGATTTATGGGCCCCTACGAGCAGTACTTC.

The chain couples TRBV11-2 to TRBJ2-5, with TRBD2 as a possible D gene (6 bases). The ends were cut back, 1 base at V and 5 bases at J, with 17 bases in the middle. Germline V gene data show CDR1 as SGHAT and CDR2 as FQNNGV. CDR3 length: 16 amino acids. For the CDR3, the DNA is TGTGCCAGCAGCTTAGGAGTGCGCGGGGTTGGGGAGACCCAGTACTTC. Its translation is CASSLGVRGVGETQYF.

This clonotype was counted a few times. The chain employs TRBV9 and TRBJ2-1, with 14 bases matching TRBD2. This CDR3 has 16 residues. Germline V lookup: CDR1 SGDLS, CDR2 YYNGEE. J gave up 9 bases and V 4 bases, and 9 bases lay outside the gene matches. DNA of the CDR3: TGTGCCAGCAGCTCCGGAGGACTAGCGGGGGGATTTGAGCAGTTCTTC. Encoded protein: CASSSGGLAGGFEQFF.

The chain employs TRBV7-9 and TRBJ2-7; TRBD2 matches 7 bases. Germline assignment: CDR1 SEHNR and CDR2 FQNEAQ (reference sequence). V lost 5 bases to trimming and J lost 7 bases; unmatched junction nucleotides: 2. The CDR3 is 11 residues long. CDR3 in amino acids: CASSRAGEQYF. The CDR3 coding sequence is TGTGCCAGCAGCAGAGCGGGGGAGCAGTACTTC.

The chain combines TRBV20-1 with TRBJ1-5; D not resolved. Germline-derived CDR1 and CDR2 are DFQATT and SNEGSKA (reference sequence). V lost 3 bases and J 4 bases, leaving 13 bases between the germline ends. This CDR3 spans 14 amino acids. The CDR3 nucleotides read TGCAGTGCTAGCTGGGGAATCGGGAATCAGCCCCAGCATTTT. Translation: CSASWGIGNQPQHF.

The chain recombines TRBV6-1 with TRBJ2-2; 7 bases match TRBD2. V shed 7 bases, J shed 5 bases, and the junction held 7 bases outside the gene matches. The CDR3 loop spans 14 amino acids. CDR1 and CDR2 (germline): MNHNS, SASEGT. The CDR3 DNA sequence: TGTGCCAGCACCACCGACGGGGGGACCGGGGAGCTGTTTTTT. Protein sequence: CASTTDGGTGELFF.

The chain links TRBV11-2 to TRBJ2-3; no clear D gene. CDR1 SGHAT and CDR2 FQNNGV come from the germline V gene. The CDR3 totals 18 residues. The V and J ends lost 5 bases and 1 base respectively, with 22 bases between them. DNA for the CDR3: TGTGCCAGCAGCAACCCGGACGGACGGCGGATCGGCACAGATACGCAGTATTTT. Protein sequence: CASSNPDGRRIGTDTQYF.

This clonotype was seen only a few times. This chain joins TRBV3-1 and TRBJ2-7, with D possibly TRBD1 on 5 matching bases. V was shortened by 3 bases and J by 0 bases, with 9 bases between the two germline ends. Per germline, CDR1 LGHDT and CDR2 YNNKEL (reference sequence). The CDR3 is made up of 14 amino acids. The chain's CDR3 is CASSQRQSSYEQYF. CDR3 bases: TGTGCCAGCAGCCAGAGACAGAGCTCCTACGAGCAGTACTTC.

This clonotype was observed a few times. The rearrangement uses TRBV6-2 or TRBV6-3 and TRBJ2-4; no definite D call. This CDR3 is 11 amino acids long. Germline V CDR1 and CDR2: MNHEY, SVGEGT. V shed 0 bases and J shed 10 bases, with 4 bases lying between them. CDR3 protein: CASSYSGIQYF. The DNA of the CDR3 is TGTGCCAGCAGTTACTCGGGGATTCAGTACTTC.

J is TRBJ1-5 and V is TRBV20-1, with a tentative D call TRBD1 (6 bases). In germline, CDR1 is DFQATT, CDR2 SNEGSKA (reference sequence). The CDR3 extends over 16 amino acids. V was clipped by 0 bases and J by 5 bases, with 17 bases between them. CDR3: CSARDRSGVKDQPQHF. The DNA for the CDR3 is TGCAGTGCTAGAGATCGGTCAGGGGTAAAAGATCAGCCCCAGCATTTT.

There are a few counts of this clonotype. The genes are TRBV29-1 and TRBJ2-5, with D perhaps matching TRBD1 (6 bases). V was trimmed by 7 bases and J by 5 bases, leaving 17 bases between them. Germline V gene lookup returns CDR1 SQVTM and CDR2 ANQGSEA. The CDR3 consists of 13 residues. Here the CDR3 reads CSAPVQGLETQYF. The CDR3 DNA sequence: TGCAGCGCCCCGGTGCAGGGGCTGGAGACCCAGTACTTC.

The V and J genes are TRBV27 and TRBJ1-4, with 9 bases matching TRBD1. V dropped 3 bases and J dropped 7; count of bases not matched to a gene: 9. The length of the CDR3 is 16 residues. From germline, CDR1 is MNHEY and CDR2 SMNVEV (reference sequence). The CDR3 is CASSFSMTGGVEKLFF. In DNA form, the CDR3 reads TGTGCCAGCAGTTTCTCCATGACAGGGGGTGTTGAAAAACTGTTTTTT.

V and J are TRBV20-1 and TRBJ1-2; TRBD1 might be the D (6 bases). Germline-derived CDR1 and CDR2 are DFQATT and SNEGSKA (reference sequence). Trimming removed 0 bases at V and 8 bases at J, with 22 bases between. The CDR3 extends over 16 amino acids. The CDR3 sequence: CSARDLDRAFREGYTF. CDR3 DNA: TGCAGTGCTAGAGATTTGGACAGAGCATTCCGGGAAGGCTACACCTTC.

This clonotype was seen a few times. Here the CDR3 reads CAISEMVAGGSKTQYF. In DNA form, the CDR3 reads TGTGCCATCAGTGAGATGGTAGCGGGGGGTTCAAAGACCCAGTACTTC. The rearrangement joins TRBV10-3 to TRBJ2-5; 10 positions match TRBD2. Germline V gives CDR1 ENHRY, CDR2 SYGVKD. V shed 2 bases and J 6 bases; nucleotides not matched to a gene: 9. The CDR3 contains 16 residues.